What follows are 19 T cell receptor beta chains derived from one specimen sequenced in a study of post-analysis software for immune sequencing data. Incorporated into the TCR beta cDNA libraries were unique molecular identifiers, which served to reduce PCR and sequencing biases. TCRdb re-called the PCR reads with MiXCR, one entry per CDR3 protein. The sample lists 600,000 to 750,000 distinct CDR3 sequences; 55% to 60% were seen once. Points from the study as a whole: Higher frequency in patients than in controls was seen for about 5 TRBV segments, with TRBV5-6, TRBV5-1 and TRBV20-1 among them.

No antigens are known for them. Specimen: blood. The source is a girl aged 2-9 years with multiple sclerosis.

V gene TRBV10-2 combines with J gene TRBJ2-1; 10 nucleotides agree with TRBD2. J lost 4 bases, V lost 6 bases, and 12 bases had no gene match. Germline CDR1 WSHSY, CDR2 SAAADI. The CDR3 contains 17 residues. CDR3 DNA sequence: TGCGCCAGCAGAGACACCCAGTTAGCGGGAGGTTACAATGAGCAGTTCTTC. Translated, it gives CASRDTQLAGGYNEQFF.

This clonotype was detected only a few times. The chain links TRBV20-1 to TRBJ2-1; the D gene could be TRBD1 or TRBD2 (6 bases each). Per germline, CDR1 DFQATT and CDR2 SNEGSKA (reference sequence). Trimming removed 2 bases from V and 1 base from J, with 15 bases in between. This CDR3 is built from 16 residues. The CDR3 DNA sequence: TGCAGTGCTAGATCGAGGGGGAGCGGGTCCTACAATGAGCAGTTCTTC. This sequence encodes CSARSRGSGSYNEQFF.

V is TRBV14 and J is TRBJ2-5; D uncertain. The DNA end favors TRBJ2-7, so the J call may be wrong. The CDR3 is 14 amino acids. Germline CDR1 is SGHDN and CDR2 is FVKESK. The CDR3 protein is CASSQEFGRYEQYF. CDR3 nucleotide sequence: TGTGCCAGCAGCCAAGAATTCGGCCGCTACGAGCAGTACTTC.

The V and J genes are TRBV20-1 and TRBJ2-1; maybe TRBD2 (5 bases). CDR3 length: 13 residues. V lost 6 bases, J lost 4 bases, and 13 bases lay in between. CDR1 and CDR2 from the germline V gene are DFQATT and SNEGSKA (reference sequence). The chain's CDR3 is CSAVRRTYNEQFF. The CDR3 region has the DNA TGCAGTGCGGTCAGGAGGACTTACAATGAGCAGTTCTTC.

V and J are TRBV3-1 and TRBJ2-1; a possible D gene is TRBD2 (5 bases). The germline CDR1 and CDR2 sequences are LGHDT and YNNKEL (reference sequence). The length of the CDR3 is 12 residues. The V gene lost 3 bases and the J gene lost 10 bases, with 10 bases spanning the gap. In DNA form, the CDR3 reads TGTGCCAGCAGCCACGCTACTAGGGAGCAGTTCTTC. Translation: CASSHATREQFF.

The rearrangement links TRBV5-1 to TRBJ2-7; D perhaps matches TRBD1 (6 bases). V was trimmed by 5 bases and J by 6 bases, leaving 15 bases between them. This CDR3 comprises 13 residues. Germline lookup yields CDR1 SGHRS and CDR2 YFSETQ. The CDR3 sequence is CASRSTGEGEQYF. DNA of the CDR3: TGCGCCAGCAGGTCGACAGGAGAGGGCGAGCAGTACTTC.

This chain links TRBV20-1 with TRBJ2-4, with unresolved D. This CDR3 comprises 14 residues. V lost 6 bases and J lost 0, with 12 bases in between. In germline, CDR1 is DFQATT, CDR2 SNEGSKA (reference sequence). The CDR3 sequence: CSASRVPAKNIQYF. The DNA for the CDR3 is TGCAGTGCCAGCCGGGTTCCAGCCAAAAACATTCAGTACTTC.

This rearrangement joins TRBV5-4 to TRBJ2-3; D is perhaps TRBD2 (5 bases). Trimming removed 0 bases at V and 5 bases at J, with 13 bases between. Germline V gene data show CDR1 as SGHNT and CDR2 as YYREEE (reference sequence). The CDR3 is made up of 15 amino acids. As DNA, the CDR3 is TGTGCCAGCAGCTTGGATCCGGGGATGGGAGATACGCAGTATTTT. Its protein product is CASSLDPGMGDTQYF.

The chain is built from TRBV9 and TRBJ2-7; TRBD2 matches at 7 bases. The J call is doubtful: the DNA matches TRBJ2-5 better. Germline V gives CDR1 SGDLS, CDR2 YYNGEE. The CDR3 contains 16 residues. The CDR3 sequence is CASRAFAGDSQETQYF. The CDR3 DNA follows: TGTGCCAGCAGAGCCTTTGCGGGAGATTCCCAAGAGACCCAGTACTTC.

There are a few counts of this clonotype. The chain employs TRBV7-2 and TRBJ1-1, with D uncertain. CDR1 and CDR2 (germline): SGHTA, FQGNSA. V lost 5 bases and J 1 base, leaving 8 bases between the germline ends. This CDR3 has 13 amino acids. As DNA, the CDR3 is TGTGCCAGCAGCCTCCAGTCGAACACTGAAGCTTTCTTT. Its translation is CASSLQSNTEAFF.

This clonotype has only one observation. The chain has TRBV15 and TRBJ2-3; D is unclear. Trimming took off 5 bases at V and 6 bases at J, with 9 bases between the two ends. This CDR3 is 12 amino acids long. Germline CDR1 and CDR2: LNHNV and YYDKDF (reference sequence). CDR3 in amino acids: CATSPRSDTQYF. The CDR3 DNA sequence: TGTGCCACCAGCCCCCGGTCGGATACGCAGTATTTT.

This chain links TRBV5-1 with TRBJ2-3, with 13 nucleotides matching TRBD2. V was pared by 6 bases and J by 6 bases, with 1 base of the junction left unmatched. The CDR3 spans 13 residues. Germline values: CDR1 SGHRS, CDR2 YFSETQ. The CDR3 bases are TGCGCCAGCACACTAGCGGGAGGGGATACGCAGTATTTT. Encoded protein: CASTLAGGDTQYF.

This chain uses TRBV5-1 with TRBJ2-1; perhaps TRBD1 as D (5 bases). Germline V CDR1 and CDR2: SGHRS, YFSETQ. Trimming took off 4 bases at V and 9 bases at J, with 14 bases between the two ends. This CDR3 is 13 amino acids long. CDR3: CASSPDSGGEQFF. CDR3 coding DNA: TGCGCCAGCAGCCCCGACAGTGGTGGTGAGCAGTTCTTC.

The V and J genes are TRBV20-1 and TRBJ2-1; 10 bases align to TRBD2. The germline CDR1 and CDR2 sequences are DFQATT and SNEGSKA (reference sequence). The CDR3 consists of 16 residues. The V segment lost 5 bases and the J segment 1 base; nucleotides outside the gene matches: 8. For the CDR3, the DNA is TGCAGTGCTTCCGACCCTAGCGGGAGTTCCTACAATGAGCAGTTCTTC. Translation: CSASDPSGSSYNEQFF.

The V call is TRBV3-1, the J call TRBJ1-1, with D hard to call. The CDR3 is 15 residues long. CDR1 and CDR2 (germline): LGHDT, YNNKEL (reference sequence). V was trimmed by 4 bases and J by 0 bases, leaving 12 bases between them. CDR3 nucleotide sequence: TGTGCCAGCAGCCTCAGCACCGACCTGAACACTGAAGCTTTCTTT. It is translated as CASSLSTDLNTEAFF. The full variable domain, with the rest looked up from reference TRBV3-1 and TRBJ1-1, is DTAVSQTPKYLVTQMGNDKSIKCEQNLGHDTMYWYKQDSKKFLKIMFSYNNKELIINETVPNRFSPKSPDKAHLNLHINSLELGDSAVYFCASSLSTDLNTEAFFGQGTRLTVV.

This rearrangement joins TRBV7-2 to TRBJ2-3; 7 nucleotides agree with TRBD2. The J segment lost 2 bases and the V segment lost 0 bases, leaving 5 bases of the junction unmatched. The CDR3 length is 16 residues. Germline V gene lookup returns CDR1 SGHTA and CDR2 FQGNSA. The CDR3 protein is CASSLAQAGNTDTQYF. The DNA of the CDR3 is TGTGCCAGCAGCTTAGCCCAAGCGGGGAACACAGATACGCAGTATTTT.

The rearrangement uses TRBV7-2 and TRBJ2-3; TRBD2 matches at 13 bases. The CDR3 has 15 residues. Trimming took 5 bases from V and 5 from J; bases not matched to a gene: 4. Germline loops: CDR1 SGHTA, CDR2 FQGNSA. The CDR3 DNA follows: TGTGCCAGCAGCCAGGGACTAGCGGGGCGAGATACGCAGTATTTT. It encodes CASSQGLAGRDTQYF.

V usage is TRBV4-1 and J usage is TRBJ2-3; 9 bases line up with TRBD2. CDR1 is MGHRA, CDR2 YSYEKL, per germline. The CDR3 sequence is 16 residues long. V shed 0 bases and J 6 bases; nucleotides not matched to a gene: 7. This CDR3 reads CASSQEWGLAKDTQYF. CDR3 bases: TGCGCCAGCAGCCAAGAATGGGGACTAGCTAAGGATACGCAGTATTTT.

The gene calls are TRBV27 and TRBJ2-7; 10 nucleotides match TRBD1. CDR1 and CDR2 (germline): MNHEY, SMNVEV (reference sequence). The CDR3 has 14 amino acids. The junction had 6 bases not matched to a gene; V was cut back by 5 bases and J by 5 bases. Here the CDR3 DNA reads TGTGCCAGCAGTCCGGGACAGGGGTGGCACGAGCAGTACTTC. Translating it yields CASSPGQGWHEQYF.